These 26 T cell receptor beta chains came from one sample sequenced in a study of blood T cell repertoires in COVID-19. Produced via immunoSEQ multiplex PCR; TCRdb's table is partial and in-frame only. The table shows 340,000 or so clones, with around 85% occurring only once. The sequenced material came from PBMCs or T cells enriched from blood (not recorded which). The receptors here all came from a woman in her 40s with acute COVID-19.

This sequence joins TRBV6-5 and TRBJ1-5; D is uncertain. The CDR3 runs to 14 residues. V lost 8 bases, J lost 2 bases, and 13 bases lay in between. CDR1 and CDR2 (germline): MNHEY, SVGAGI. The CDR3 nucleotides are TGTGCCAGCGTACGGGGAAAGGGCAATCAGCCCCAGCATTTT. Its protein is CASVRGKGNQPQHF.

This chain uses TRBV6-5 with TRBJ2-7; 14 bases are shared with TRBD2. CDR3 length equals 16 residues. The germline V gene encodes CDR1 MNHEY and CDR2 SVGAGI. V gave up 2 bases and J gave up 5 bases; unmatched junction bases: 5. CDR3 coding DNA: TGTGCCAGCAGTTACGGCGGGACTAGCGGGAGTAACGAGCAGTACTTC. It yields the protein CASSYGGTSGSNEQYF.

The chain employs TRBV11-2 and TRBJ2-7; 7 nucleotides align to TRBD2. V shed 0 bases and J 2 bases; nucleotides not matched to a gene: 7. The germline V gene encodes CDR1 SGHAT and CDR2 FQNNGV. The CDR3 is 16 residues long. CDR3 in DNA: TGTGCCAGCAGCTTAGAGGGCGGGAGACGTACCTACGAGCAGTACTTC. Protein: CASSLEGGRRTYEQYF. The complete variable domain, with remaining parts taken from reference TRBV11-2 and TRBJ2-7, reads EAGVAQSPRYKIIEKRQSVAFWCNPISGHATLYWYQQILGQGPKLLIQFQNNGVVDDSQLPKDRFSAERLKGVDSTLKIQPAKLEDSAVYLCASSLEGGRRTYEQYFGPGTRLTVT.

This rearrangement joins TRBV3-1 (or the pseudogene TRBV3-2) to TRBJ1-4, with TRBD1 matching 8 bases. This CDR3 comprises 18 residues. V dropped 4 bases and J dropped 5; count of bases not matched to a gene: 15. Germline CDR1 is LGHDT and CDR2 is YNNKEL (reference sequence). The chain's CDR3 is CASSRTVGRTGRNEKLFF. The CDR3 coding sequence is TGTGCCAGCAGCCGAACCGTGGGACGGACAGGGAGAAATGAAAAACTGTTTTTT.

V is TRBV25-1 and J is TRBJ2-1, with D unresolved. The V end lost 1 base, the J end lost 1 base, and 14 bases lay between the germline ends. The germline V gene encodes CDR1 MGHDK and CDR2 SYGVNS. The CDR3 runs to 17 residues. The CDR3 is CASSEFSFESSYNEQFF. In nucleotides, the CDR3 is TGTGCCAGCAGTGAATTTAGTTTCGAGAGTTCCTACAATGAGCAGTTCTTC.

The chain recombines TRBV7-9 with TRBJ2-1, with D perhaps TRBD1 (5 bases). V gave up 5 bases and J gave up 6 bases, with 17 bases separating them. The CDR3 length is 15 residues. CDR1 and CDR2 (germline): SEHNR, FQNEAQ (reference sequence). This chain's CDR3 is CASSPIGQPINEQFF. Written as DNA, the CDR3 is TGTGCCAGCAGCCCTATTGGACAACCGATCAATGAGCAGTTCTTC. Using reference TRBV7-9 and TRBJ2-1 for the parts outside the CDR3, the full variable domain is DTGVSQNPRHKITKRGQNVTFRCDPISEHNRLYWYRQTLGQGPEFLTYFQNEAQLEKSRLLSDRFSAERPKGSFSTLEIQRTEQGDSAMYLCASSPIGQPINEQFFGPGTRLTVL.

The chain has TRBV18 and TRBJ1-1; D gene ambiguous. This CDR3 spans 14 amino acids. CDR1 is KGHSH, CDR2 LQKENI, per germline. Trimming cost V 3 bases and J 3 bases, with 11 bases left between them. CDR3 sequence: CASSPAKSDTEAFF. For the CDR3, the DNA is TGTGCCAGCTCACCCGCAAAGTCGGACACTGAAGCTTTCTTT.

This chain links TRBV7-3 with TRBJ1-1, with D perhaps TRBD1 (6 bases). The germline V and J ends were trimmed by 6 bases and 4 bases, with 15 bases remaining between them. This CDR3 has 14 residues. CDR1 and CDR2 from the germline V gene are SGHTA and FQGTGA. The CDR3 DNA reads TGTGCCAGCAGGGTGACAGGAGACTTCACTGAAGCTTTCTTT. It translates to CASRVTGDFTEAFF.

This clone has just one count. The CDR3: CASRPKPTGTGSEQYF. CDR3 sequence (DNA): TGTGCCAGCAGACCGAAACCAACCGGGACAGGGAGCGAGCAGTACTTC. The J gene is TRBJ2-7, the V gene TRBV7-9; 9 bases agree with TRBD1. The V and J ends lost 6 bases and 6 bases, in that order; junction bases with no gene match: 15. Germline CDR1 reads SEHNR; CDR2 reads FQNEAQ (reference sequence). The CDR3 consists of 16 residues. Full variable domain (outside the CDR3, taken from reference TRBV7-9 and TRBJ2-7): DTGVSQNPRHKITKRGQNVTFRCDPISEHNRLYWYRQTLGQGPEFLTYFQNEAQLEKSRLLSDRFSAERPKGSFSTLEIQRTEQGDSAMYLCASRPKPTGTGSEQYFGPGTRLTVT.

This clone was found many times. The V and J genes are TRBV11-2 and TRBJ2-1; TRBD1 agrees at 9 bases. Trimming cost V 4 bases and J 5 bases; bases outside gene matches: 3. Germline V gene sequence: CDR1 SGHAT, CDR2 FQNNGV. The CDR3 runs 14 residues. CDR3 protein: CASSSDRGNNEQFF. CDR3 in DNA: TGTGCCAGCAGCTCCGACAGGGGGAACAATGAGCAGTTCTTC.

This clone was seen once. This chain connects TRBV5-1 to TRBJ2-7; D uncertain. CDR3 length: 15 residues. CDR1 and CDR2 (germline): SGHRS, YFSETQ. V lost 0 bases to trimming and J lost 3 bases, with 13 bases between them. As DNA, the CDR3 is TGCGCCAGCAGCTTGGTTACAGACGAAAACTACGAGCAGTACTTC. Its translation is CASSLVTDENYEQYF.

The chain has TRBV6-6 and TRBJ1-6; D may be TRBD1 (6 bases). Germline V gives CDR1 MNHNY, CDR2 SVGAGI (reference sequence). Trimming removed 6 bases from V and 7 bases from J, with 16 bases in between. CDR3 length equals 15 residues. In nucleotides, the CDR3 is TGTGCCAGCAGGTCCCGGGGGGCCGAAAATTCACCCCTCCACTTT. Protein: CASRSRGAENSPLHF.

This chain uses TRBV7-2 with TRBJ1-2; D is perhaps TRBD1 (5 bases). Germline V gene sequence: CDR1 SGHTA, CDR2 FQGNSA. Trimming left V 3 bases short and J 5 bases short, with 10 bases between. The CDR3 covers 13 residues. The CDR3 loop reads CASSFSGGYGYTF. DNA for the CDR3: TGTGCCAGCAGCTTCAGCGGGGGATATGGCTACACCTTC.

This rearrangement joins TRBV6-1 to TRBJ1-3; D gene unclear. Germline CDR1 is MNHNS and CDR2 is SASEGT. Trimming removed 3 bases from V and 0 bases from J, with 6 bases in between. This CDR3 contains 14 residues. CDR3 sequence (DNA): TGTGCCAGCAGTGATGGCAACTCTGGAAACACCATATATTTT. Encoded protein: CASSDGNSGNTIYF.

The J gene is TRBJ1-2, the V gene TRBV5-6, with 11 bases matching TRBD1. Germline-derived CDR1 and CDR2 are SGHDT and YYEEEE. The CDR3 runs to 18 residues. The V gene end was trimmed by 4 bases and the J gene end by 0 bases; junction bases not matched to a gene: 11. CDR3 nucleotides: TGTGCCAGCAGCGGCGGACAGGGGGCGTTCATGGCTAACTATGGCTACACCTTC. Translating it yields CASSGGQGAFMANYGYTF.

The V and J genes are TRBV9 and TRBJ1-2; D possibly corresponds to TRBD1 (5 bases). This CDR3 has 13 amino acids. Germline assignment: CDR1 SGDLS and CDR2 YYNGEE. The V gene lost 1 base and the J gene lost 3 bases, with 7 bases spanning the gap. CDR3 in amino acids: CASSVSQDYGYTF. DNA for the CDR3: TGTGCCAGCAGCGTATCACAGGACTATGGCTACACCTTC.

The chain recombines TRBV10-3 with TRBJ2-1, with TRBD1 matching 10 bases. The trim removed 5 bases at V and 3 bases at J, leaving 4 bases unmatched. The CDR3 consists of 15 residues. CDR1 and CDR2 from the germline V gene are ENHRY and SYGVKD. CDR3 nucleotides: TGTGCCATCAGTCCCGGGACAGGGGACTACAATGAGCAGTTCTTC. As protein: CAISPGTGDYNEQFF.

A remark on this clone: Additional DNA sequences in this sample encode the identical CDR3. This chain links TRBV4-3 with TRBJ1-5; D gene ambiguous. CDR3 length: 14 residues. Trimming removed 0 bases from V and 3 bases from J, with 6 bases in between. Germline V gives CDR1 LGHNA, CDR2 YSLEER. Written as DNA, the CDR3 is TGCGCCAGCAGCCAAGATAGTTCCAATCAGCCCCAGCATTTT. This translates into CASSQDSSNQPQHF.

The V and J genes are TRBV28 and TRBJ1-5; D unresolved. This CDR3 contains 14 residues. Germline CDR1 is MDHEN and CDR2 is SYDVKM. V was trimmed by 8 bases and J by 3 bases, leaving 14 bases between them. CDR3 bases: TGTGCCAGCGGTAACCCAGAAAACAATCAGCCCCAGCATTTT. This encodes CASGNPENNQPQHF.

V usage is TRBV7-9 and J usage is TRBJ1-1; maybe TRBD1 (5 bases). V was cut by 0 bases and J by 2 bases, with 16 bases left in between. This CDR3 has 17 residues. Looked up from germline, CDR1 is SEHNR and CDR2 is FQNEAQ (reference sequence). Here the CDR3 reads CASSLALGAAPNTEAFF. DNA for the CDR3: TGTGCCAGCAGCTTAGCGCTTGGGGCAGCCCCTAACACTGAAGCTTTCTTT.

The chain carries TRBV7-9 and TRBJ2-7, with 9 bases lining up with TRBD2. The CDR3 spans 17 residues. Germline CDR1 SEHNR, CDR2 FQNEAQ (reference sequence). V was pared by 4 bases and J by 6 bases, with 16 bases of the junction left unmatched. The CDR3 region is CASSSSETSGGVLEQYF. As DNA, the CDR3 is TGTGCCAGCAGCTCATCCGAGACTAGCGGAGGGGTCCTCGAGCAGTACTTC.

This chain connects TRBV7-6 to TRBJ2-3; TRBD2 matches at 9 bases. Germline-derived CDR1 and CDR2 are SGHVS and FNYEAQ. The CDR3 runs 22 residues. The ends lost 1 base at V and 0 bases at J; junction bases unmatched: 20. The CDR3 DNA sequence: TGTGCCAGCAGCTTAGGCCCCCCATCTCTAGCGGGACGGGGGGGTAGCACAGATACGCAGTATTTT. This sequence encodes CASSLGPPSLAGRGGSTDTQYF. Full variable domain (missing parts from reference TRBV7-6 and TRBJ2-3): GAGVSQSPRYKVTKRGQDVALRCDPISGHVSLYWYRQALGQGPEFLTYFNYEAQQDKSGLPNDRFSAERPEGSISTLTIQRTEQRDSAMYRCASSLGPPSLAGRGGSTDTQYFGPGTRLTVL.

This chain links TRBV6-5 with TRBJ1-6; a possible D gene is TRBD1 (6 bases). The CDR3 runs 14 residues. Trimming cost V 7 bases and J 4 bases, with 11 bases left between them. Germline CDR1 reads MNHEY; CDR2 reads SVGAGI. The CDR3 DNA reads TGTGCCAGCACGACGACAGGATATAATTCACCCCTCCACTTT. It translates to CASTTTGYNSPLHF.

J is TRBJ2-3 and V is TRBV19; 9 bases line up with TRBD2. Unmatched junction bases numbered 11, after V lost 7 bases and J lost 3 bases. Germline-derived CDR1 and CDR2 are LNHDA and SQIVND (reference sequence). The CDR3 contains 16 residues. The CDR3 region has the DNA TGTGCCAGTACGGCGGGGGGGCTTATTTGGACAGATACGCAGTATTTT. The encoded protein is CASTAGGLIWTDTQYF.

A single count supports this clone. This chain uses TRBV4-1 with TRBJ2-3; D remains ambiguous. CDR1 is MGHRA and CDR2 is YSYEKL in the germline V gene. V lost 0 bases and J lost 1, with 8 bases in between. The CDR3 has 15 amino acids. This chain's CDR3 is CASSQDPPGTDTQYF. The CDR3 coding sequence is TGCGCCAGCAGCCAAGATCCCCCGGGCACAGATACGCAGTATTTT.

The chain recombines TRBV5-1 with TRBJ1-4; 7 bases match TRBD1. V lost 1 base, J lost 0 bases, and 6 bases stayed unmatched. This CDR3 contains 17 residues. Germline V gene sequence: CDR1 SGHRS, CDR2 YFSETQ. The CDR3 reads CASSLSVRGATNEKLFF. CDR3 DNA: TGCGCCAGCAGCTTGTCCGTCAGGGGGGCAACTAATGAAAAACTGTTTTTT.